These 28 T cell receptor beta chains were all obtained from the same sample, sequenced in a study of molecular identifiers for immune sequencing clone quantification. One entry per CDR3 protein results from TCRdb running MiXCR on the PCR reads. The data contain 350,000 or so distinct CDR3 sequences, over 20% of them singletons. Source material: naive CD8+ T cells from blood, with Jurkat cell RNA spiked in. Subset meaning: FACS-sorted CD8+CD4-CCR7+CD45RA+ naive T cells. Receptors were obtained from a human donor in good health. Some libraries in this study had Jurkat cell RNA spiked in.

This clonotype was counted only a few times. The J gene is TRBJ2-1, the V gene TRBV6-2 or TRBV6-3; no clear D. This CDR3 spans 16 amino acids. The germline V gene has CDR1 MNHEY and CDR2 SVGEGT. The V end was cut by 4 bases, the J end by 0 bases, with 13 bases between. CDR3 sequence: CASSLVAAVSYNEQFF. The CDR3 region has the DNA TGTGCCAGCAGTTTAGTGGCGGCAGTCTCCTACAATGAGCAGTTCTTC.

This clonotype was recorded at least ten times. The genes are TRBV5-8 and TRBJ1-4; a weak D match, TRBD1 (5 bases). The ends were cut back, 4 bases at V and 4 bases at J, with 14 bases in the middle. Germline CDR1 reads SGHTS; CDR2 reads YDEGEE. CDR3 length equals 15 residues. The DNA for the CDR3 is TGTGCCAGCAGCGTGGGGCAGGCGAATAATGAAAAACTGTTTTTT. This sequence encodes CASSVGQANNEKLFF.

As for this clonotype: The CDR3 end shows no conserved phenylalanine or tryptophan, and so a read error is likely. V gene TRBV7-6 combines with J gene TRBJ1-4; D is unclear. Germline V lookup: CDR1 SGHVS, CDR2 FNYEAQ. The V and J ends lost 3 bases and 6 bases respectively, with 23 bases between them. This CDR3 spans 18 amino acids. CDR3 in DNA: TGTGCCAGCAGCTTTAGCTGGTATAGGGCAGCGGAGGATGAAAAACTGTTTTTG. It encodes CASSFSWYRAAEDEKLFL.

Points on this clonotype: This may be a read error, as it is one base from a much larger clone. This sequence joins TRBV30 and TRBJ1-1, with D hard to call. Germline V gene sequence: CDR1 GTSNPN, CDR2 SVGIG (reference sequence). This CDR3 comprises 13 residues. The CDR3 reads CAWSNGVLDEASF. CDR3 sequence (DNA): TGTGCCTGGAGTAACGGGGTTTTGGATGAAGCTTCCTTT.

As regards this clonotype: Without the conserved terminal phenylalanine or tryptophan, this CDR3 likely stems from a read error. The chain combines TRBV7-9 with TRBJ2-6, with D perhaps TRBD1 (6 bases). V lost 8 bases, J lost 0 bases, and 17 bases lay in between. The germline gives CDR1 SEHNR, CDR2 FQNEAQ (reference sequence). This CDR3 has 17 residues. The CDR3 spells CASGWDKRLSGANVLTL. DNA of the CDR3: TGTGCCAGCGGCTGGGACAAACGTCTCTCTGGGGCCAACGTCCTGACTCTC.

This clonotype was seen a handful of times. The rearrangement links TRBV5-1 to TRBJ1-1; D is perhaps TRBD1 (5 bases). The CDR3 length is 14 residues. V was cut by 4 bases and J by 4 bases, with 14 bases left in between. CDR1 and CDR2 from the germline V gene are SGHRS and YFSETQ. The chain's CDR3 is CASSPPGGTTEAFF. CDR3 sequence (DNA): TGCGCCAGCAGCCCCCCAGGTGGGACCACTGAAGCTTTCTTT.

This clonotype has at least ten counts. The chain links TRBV5-8 to TRBJ2-4; D may correspond to TRBD1 or TRBD2 (5 bases each). Germline CDR1 reads SGHTS; CDR2 reads YDEGEE. The CDR3 totals 17 residues. The ends were cut back, 5 bases at V and 1 base at J, with 19 bases in the middle. The CDR3 DNA reads as TGTGCCAGCAGACTGGGACCCCCAAGGAAGGCCAAAAACATTCAGTACTTC. As protein: CASRLGPPRKAKNIQYF.

This clonotype has a count of ten or more. This chain connects TRBV4-1 to TRBJ1-1; the D is unclear. The length of the CDR3 is 16 residues. CDR1 is MGHRA and CDR2 is YSYEKL in the germline V gene. V gave up 1 base and J gave up 2 bases, with 14 bases separating them. The CDR3 bases are TGCGCCAGCAGCCAAGCCGGGTTAGTTGGCAACACTGAAGCTTTCTTT. Translation: CASSQAGLVGNTEAFF.

The table lists this clonotype with many counts. The chain has TRBV20-1 and TRBJ2-2; D is undetermined. This CDR3 contains 12 residues. Germline lookup yields CDR1 DFQATT and CDR2 SNEGSKA (reference sequence). Trimming left V 6 bases short and J 1 base short, with 6 bases between. DNA of the CDR3: TGCAGTGCCCATGAGAACACCGGGGAGCTGTTTTTT. This sequence encodes CSAHENTGELFF.

This clonotype was found many times. This rearrangement joins TRBV27 to TRBJ2-7; the D is unclear. The CDR3 covers 14 residues. CDR1 is MNHEY, CDR2 SMNVEV, per germline (reference sequence). V gave up 4 bases and J gave up 2 bases, with 12 bases separating them. The CDR3 nucleotides read TGTGCCAGCAGTTCCCCCCGTCGTCCCTACGAGCAGTACTTC. It specifies CASSSPRRPYEQYF.

The sample holds many counts of this clonotype. The chain couples TRBV10-2 to TRBJ1-5, with no clear D. The germline gives CDR1 WSHSY, CDR2 SAAADI. V lost 5 bases to trimming and J lost 0 bases, with 11 bases between them. CDR3 length equals 15 residues. Here the CDR3 reads CASSTMAASNQPQHF. CDR3 coding DNA: TGCGCCAGCAGTACGATGGCAGCTAGCAATCAGCCCCAGCATTTT.

Worth noting for this clonotype: A clone one base away is much larger, so this may be a read error. This chain joins TRBV5-3 and TRBJ1-6; a weak D match, TRBD1 (5 bases). TRBV5-3 is classed as an ORF, of uncertain function. The CDR3 is 13 amino acids. The DNA of the CDR3 is TGTGCCAGCAGCTCGGGACCAAATTCACCCCCCCACTTT. It codes for CASSSGPNSPPHF.

A word on this clonotype: A much larger clonotype is one base distant, so this may be a read error. Since the CDR3 does not end with the conserved phenylalanine or tryptophan, this likely comes from a read error. V usage is TRBV2 and J usage is TRBJ2-3; weak D call: TRBD1 (5 bases). V lost 4 bases, J lost 4 bases, and 9 bases lay in between. CDR3 length equals 13 residues. Germline V gives CDR1 SNHLY, CDR2 FYNNEI. This chain's CDR3 is CASSAAGSDTQYS. The CDR3, as DNA: TGTGCCAGCAGTGCAGCAGGGTCAGATACGCAGTATTCT.

This clonotype was observed many times. The chain links TRBV7-2 to TRBJ1-5; D is ambiguous. V gave up 2 bases and J gave up 5 bases, with 13 bases separating them. Germline CDR1 reads SGHTA; CDR2 reads FQGNSA. This CDR3 is 15 amino acids long. This CDR3 is CASSLSGSPDQPQHF. The CDR3 DNA follows: TGTGCCAGCAGCTTATCAGGCAGTCCTGATCAGCCCCAGCATTTT.

In the case of this clonotype: Just one base apart from a much larger clone, this may be a read error. The missing conserved phenylalanine or tryptophan at the end of this CDR3 makes a read error likely. The rearrangement uses TRBV6-5 and TRBJ2-7, with 7 nucleotides matching TRBD1. CDR1 and CDR2 (germline): MNHEY, SVGAGI. This CDR3 contains 14 residues. The ends lost 6 bases at V and 1 base at J; junction bases unmatched: 6. CDR3 in DNA: TGTGCCAGCAGAAAGAGACAGGGATCCTACGAGCAGTACCTC. It codes for CASRKRQGSYEQYL.

This clonotype was seen a few times. This clone may be a read error of a much larger clone one base away. This sequence joins TRBV6-6 and TRBJ2-1; tentatively, D is TRBD1 or TRBD2 (5 bases each). The length of the CDR3 is 14 residues. V lost 2 bases to trimming and J lost 10 bases, with 15 bases between them. CDR1 and CDR2 from the germline V gene are MNHNY and SVGAGI (reference sequence). The chain's CDR3 is CASSYEGTSYEQFF. The CDR3 coding sequence is TGTGCCAGCAGTTACGAGGGGACCTCCTACGAGCAGTTCTTC.

This clonotype was detected only a few times. The V and J genes are TRBV30 and TRBJ1-1; 7 bases agree with TRBD1. Looked up from germline, CDR1 is GTSNPN and CDR2 is SVGIG (reference sequence). The CDR3 loop spans 15 amino acids. V lost 5 bases and J lost 5; bases outside the gene matches: 14. In nucleotides, the CDR3 is TGTGCCTGGCAGGGGGGCGTATTGGGATGGACTGAAGCTTTCTTT. Amino acids: CAWQGGVLGWTEAFF.

About this clonotype: This could be a read error, since a much larger clone is one nucleotide away. The chain employs TRBV7-9 and TRBJ2-1; maybe TRBD2 (5 bases). The germline V gene has CDR1 SEHNR and CDR2 FQNEAQ (reference sequence). This CDR3 has 15 residues. The germline V and J ends were trimmed by 2 bases and 7 bases, with 15 bases remaining between them. This chain's CDR3 is CASSLLASRRNEQFF. The DNA for the CDR3 is TGTGCCAGCAGCTTACTGGCTAGCCGGAGGAATGAGCAGTTCTTC.

On this clonotype: A much larger clone differs by one base, so this may be a read error. No DNA is shown, since the ends of the CDR3 on it are uncertain; the CDR3 is the one TCRdb lists. This chain connects TRBV29-1 to TRBJ1-2. The CDR3 is made up of 11 amino acids, end residues included. CDR1 and CDR2 from the germline V gene are SQVTM and ANQGSEA. CDR3 sequence reads: CSVEVGVGNTF.

This clonotype turned up a few times. This chain links TRBV7-9 with TRBJ2-2; D is uncertain. The CDR3 extends over 15 amino acids. Germline CDR1 is SEHNR and CDR2 is FQNEAQ (reference sequence). V was cut by 3 bases and J by 1 base, with 9 bases left in between. The CDR3 DNA sequence: TGTGCCAGCAGCTTTGTGCCAGAGAACACCGGGGAGCTGTTTTTT. Protein: CASSFVPENTGELFF.

This clonotype appeared a few times. One junction end does not reproduce the germline sequence, and a read error may be involved. The CDR3 DNA reads TGTGTCAGCAGTATCGTCCCGGGACTAGCTCACTCCTACGAGCAGTACTTC. It codes for CVSSIVPGLAHSYEQYF. The rearrangement uses TRBV28 and TRBJ2-7; 9 positions agree with TRBD2. The CDR3 has 17 residues. CDR1 is MDHEN and CDR2 is SYDVKM in the germline V gene.

This clonotype has a count of ten or more. The V and J genes are TRBV4-3 and TRBJ2-3; 9 bases are a match to TRBD2. CDR3 size: 17 residues. The ends lost 0 bases at V and 5 bases at J; junction bases unmatched: 9. CDR1 LGHNA and CDR2 YSLEER come from the germline V gene. This chain's CDR3 is CASSQDRLAGNKDTQYF. CDR3 coding DNA: TGCGCCAGCAGCCAAGATCGGCTAGCGGGGAATAAAGATACGCAGTATTTT.

This clonotype was detected many times. This chain connects TRBV28 to TRBJ2-6; D is uncertain. The CDR3 has 13 residues. Germline lookup yields CDR1 MDHEN and CDR2 SYDVKM. Trimming shortened V by 2 bases and J by 4 bases, and 3 bases separated the two germline ends. The CDR3 nucleotides are TGTGCCAGCAGTTTAAGGGGGGCCAACGTCCTGACTTTC. It codes for CASSLRGANVLTF. Based on the CDR3 plus reference TRBV28 and TRBJ2-6, the full variable domain is DVKVTQSSRYLVKRTGEKVFLECVQDMDHENMFWYRQDPGLGLRLIYFSYDVKMKEKGDIPEGYSVSREKKERFSLILESASTNQTSMYLCASSLRGANVLTFGAGSRLTVL.

Comment on this clonotype: This could be a read error, since a much larger clone is one nucleotide away. The rearrangement links TRBV13 to TRBJ1-1; D is uncertain. This CDR3 has 14 residues. The V gene lost 5 bases and the J gene lost 6 bases, with 16 bases spanning the gap. From germline, CDR1 is PRHDT and CDR2 FYEKMQ (reference sequence). CDR3 sequence: CASSKREDDAEAFF. In DNA form, the CDR3 reads TGTGCCAGCAGCAAGCGGGAGGACGACGCTGAAGCTTTCTTT.

About this clonotype itself: This may be a read error: a much more frequent sequence differs by one nucleotide. The chain links TRBV7-9 to TRBJ2-7, with 7 bases matching TRBD2. Looked up from germline, CDR1 is SEHNR and CDR2 is FQNEAQ (reference sequence). This CDR3 contains 13 residues. CDR3 DNA sequence: TGTGCCAGCAGCCGCAGCGGGACCTACGAGCGGTACTTC. Its protein is CASSRSGTYERYF.

Regarding this clonotype: A much larger clonotype is one base distant, so this may be a read error. The V call is TRBV7-2, the J call TRBJ1-5; D not resolved. Germline V gene lookup returns CDR1 SGHTA and CDR2 FQGNSA. V was pared by 5 bases and J by 0 bases, with 20 bases between. CDR3 length: 18 amino acids. The CDR3, as DNA: TGTGCCAGCAGCGAATTAACAGAGTCGACCCCTAGCAATCAGCCCCAGCATTTT. Translating gives CASSELTESTPSNQPQHF.

Concerning this clonotype: A much larger clone differs by one base, so this may be a read error. This rearrangement joins TRBV6-5 to TRBJ2-5; 9 bases are shared with TRBD1. This CDR3 is 16 amino acids long. Germline V gene sequence: CDR1 MNHEY, CDR2 SVGAGI. V trimming: 0 bases; J trimming: 7 bases; junction bases outside the gene matches: 9. The CDR3 sequence is CASSYSFRGQGRTQYF. In DNA, the CDR3 is TGTGCCAGCAGTTACTCGTTTCGGGGACAGGGTCGGACCCAGTACTTC.

Comment on this clonotype: The germline gene is not matched at one end of the junction; a read error may be the cause. This rearrangement joins TRBV3-1 to TRBJ2-3; no clear D gene. Germline lookup yields CDR1 LGHDT and CDR2 YNNKEL (reference sequence). The CDR3 sequence is 13 residues long. Here the CDR3 DNA reads TGTGCCAGCAGCCAAGACAGCACAGATACGCAGTGTTTT. Its translation: CASSQDSTDTQCF.